This TCR beta chain stems from a study of low-dose radiotherapy and immunotherapy resistance in tumors (dated by TCRdb to the early 2020s). Study-wide context: Patients in Cohort 1 were given 0.5 Gy per fraction every 2 weeks, and the prescribed total PTV dose was 6.5 Gy. Patients in Cohort 2 were given 1 Gy per fraction every two weeks, for a total of 13 Gy across 26 weeks. Nivolumab was administered intravenously as a 240 mg flat dose every two weeks, and ipilimumab was administered intravenously at 1 mg/kg every six weeks. Intravenous cyclophosphamide at 200 mg/m2 was administered every two weeks, one day ahead of each radiation and immunotherapy administration. Patients took aspirin 300 mg orally once daily for four cycles, starting on cycle 1 day 1. Randomization of trial participants into treatment groups was not performed. Eight patients were included in the translational analysis: three from the first dose cohort and the first five from the second dose cohort.

The data were produced on an Illumina HiSeq 2500. Superscript III and a set of TRAV- and TRBV-specific primers were used to synthesize first-strand cDNA, so that both TCRalpha and TCRbeta chains were covered. TCRs were amplified with Phusion for around 20 PCR cycles using a constant-region primer together with the adapter attached to the V primers. The MessageAmp II aRNA Amplification Kit was used to amplify the isolated mRNA, with in vitro transcription run for under 20 hours at 37 degrees C. The Dynabeads mRNA DIRECT Purification Kit was used to isolate mRNA for TCR sequencing. Indexed Illumina adapters were added in a second Phusion PCR of roughly 26 cycles, after which AMPure XP beads were used to purify the products. The original pipeline was this. Using custom Perl scripts, TCR sequences that encoded the same protein were pooled, out-of-frame sequences were dropped, and the abundance of each clonotype was calculated. TCR sequences supported by only a single read were excluded from analysis. Among the metrics used to describe the repertoires were Shannon entropy, Gini index, clonality, richness, and the frequency of TCRs shared between repertoires. The raw public reads went through TCRdb reprocessing: fastp at Q25, MiXCR clone calling, in-frame beta chains kept. Each CDR3 protein appears once, grouped with its most common genes and DNA. What appears here as the V and J calls and clone size reflects TCRdb's work, not the paper's. In all, the sample holds approximately 100,000 distinct CDR3 sequences, and around 20% of those were seen once. Roughly 3.9% of the sample is in the top ten clones.

V is cut by 7 bases and J by 2 bases, and the space between the germline ends is 15 bases. The germline V gene (reference sequence) yields MNHEY for CDR1 and SMNVEV for CDR2. The cysteine opens and the phenylalanine closes a CDR3 of 15 amino acids. The only DNA kept is the CDR3, 45 bases in frame from the first base. In the paper's terms, the time point label means: after trial treatment. This sample's treatment or condition label indicates: LDRT plus nivolumab, ipilimumab, low-dose cyclophosphamide and aspirin (RACIN trial). The donors came from RACIN, which was a single-arm phase I dose-escalation trial that paired nivolumab and ipilimumab with aspirin, low-dose cyclophosphamide and low-dose radiotherapy. Patients were eligible if they had advanced solid tumors that were TIL-negative. This clonotype was counted many times. Its specific antigen is unknown. No clone much larger than this one lies a single base away; base qualities are absent.

The chain links TRBV27 with TRBJ2-1; a tentative D call is TRBD2 (6 bases match). The source was PBMCs, collected after low-dose radiotherapy plus immunotherapy. This TCR was sampled from a male donor with prostate cancer. The CDR3 corresponds to CASTPGTGTYNEQFF. The DNA reads as follows: TGTGCCAGCACCCCCGGGACTGGCACCTACAATGAGCAGTTCTTC.